These 17 T cell receptor beta chains were sequenced from one sample in a study of spatial heterogeneity in lung cancer. Overall study results and limits: Tracking of tumor mutation counts was seen in expanded intratumoral alpha and beta TCR counts.

As for time point: sample taken at primary tumor resection. These receptors have no identified antigens. TCRdb itself ran the 5' RACE reads through MiXCR, one entry per CDR3 protein. Here the sample spans thousands of distinct CDR3 sequences, about 8% being singletons. The material sequenced was lung tumor tissue, taken at surgery. The receptors here all came from a female donor with early-stage non-small cell lung cancer.

This clonotype is termed medium-sized. This beta chain slipped into a library made for alpha chains as a stray read, so its size is not meaningful. The chain has TRBV4-2 and TRBJ2-1; possibly TRBD1 or TRBD2 for D (7 bases each). The V gene lost 3 bases and the J gene lost 7 bases, with 13 bases spanning the gap. This CDR3 is built from 14 residues. Germline CDR1 and CDR2: LGHNA and YNFKEQ. The DNA of the CDR3 is TGTGCCAGCAGCCAGGGCCAGGGGGGGAATGAGCAGTTCTTC. Amino acids: CASSQGQGGNEQFF.

This clonotype qualifies as medium-sized (0.01 to 0.1%). This beta chain slipped into a library made for alpha chains as a stray read, so its size is not meaningful. This chain links TRBV6-2 or TRBV6-3 with TRBJ1-2; TRBD1 matches at 7 bases. This CDR3 spans 14 amino acids. CDR1 and CDR2 from the germline V gene are MNHEY and SVGEGT. V lost 4 bases, J lost 4 bases, and 6 bases stayed unmatched. The CDR3 DNA reads TGTGCCAGCAGTTCGGGACAGTTGACCTATGGCTACACCTTC. It translates to CASSSGQLTYGYTF.

This clonotype was counted ten times or more. The library was prepared for alpha chains; this beta chain is a stray read, so its frequency means little. This chain links TRBV4-1 with TRBJ2-3, with D unresolved. This CDR3 comprises 16 residues. Germline V gives CDR1 MGHRA, CDR2 YSYEKL. Trimming took 4 bases from V and 7 from J, leaving 21 bases between them. Written as DNA, the CDR3 is TGCGCCAGCAGCCCCGGTATAGGTCCAGAAACGAATACGCAGTATTTT. Amino acids: CASSPGIGPETNTQYF.

Regarding this clonotype: A much larger clone differs from this one at a single base, so this may be a read error. In a library made to pick up alpha chains, this beta chain is a stray read with a size that means little. J is TRBJ1-1 and V is TRBV28; D possibly corresponds to TRBD1 (5 bases). Germline V gene data show CDR1 as MDHEN and CDR2 as SYDVKM. The CDR3 sequence is 12 residues long. Trimming stripped 5 bases from V and 10 bases from J, with 14 bases between. The CDR3 reads CASSPRVTAAFF. CDR3 DNA: TGTGCCAGCAGTCCCAGGGTCACCGCAGCTTTCTTT.

The table lists this clonotype with many counts. A library made for alpha chains picked up this beta chain off target, so its size means little. The genes are TRBV6-1 and TRBJ2-3; tentative D call: TRBD2 (5 bases). Germline V lookup: CDR1 MNHNS, CDR2 SASEGT. The CDR3 runs 14 residues. V lost 6 bases and J 1 base, leaving 11 bases between the germline ends. CDR3 DNA sequence: TGTGCCAGCAGCGAGGGAAGAGGCACAGATACGCAGTATTTT. Its protein is CASSEGRGTDTQYF.

This clonotype was seen at least ten times. This beta chain appears as a stray read in a library generated for alpha chains; its size is not informative. The V call is TRBV2, the J call TRBJ2-1; unclear D gene. This CDR3 has 13 amino acids. The germline V gene has CDR1 SNHLY and CDR2 FYNNEI. Trimming left V 9 bases short and J 7 bases short, with 16 bases between. CDR3 sequence: CASRVVSVNEQFF. The CDR3 nucleotides read TGTGCCAGTAGAGTTGTTTCAGTGAATGAGCAGTTCTTC.

This clonotype has a count of ten or more. With the library built for alpha chains, this beta chain is off target and its frequency is not meaningful. The chain carries TRBV24-1 and TRBJ2-2, with 7 positions matching TRBD2. CDR1 KGHDR and CDR2 SFDVKD come from the germline V gene. The CDR3 totals 17 residues. Germline trimming cut 2 bases from V and 4 bases from J; bases unmatched to any gene: 9. The CDR3 sequence: CATSDSPPTSRTGELFF. CDR3 sequence (DNA): TGTGCCACCAGTGATTCCCCACCGACTAGCCGCACCGGGGAGCTGTTTTTT.

At least ten counts were recorded for this clonotype. Since the library was made to target alpha chains, this beta chain is a stray read and its abundance is not meaningful. The CDR3 loop reads CSADYFGTRGVNEQFF. The CDR3 DNA follows: TGCAGTGCTGATTACTTCGGGACCCGCGGGGTCAATGAGCAGTTCTTC. V gene TRBV20-1 combines with J gene TRBJ2-1; possibly TRBD2 for D (6 bases). Germline loops: CDR1 DFQATT, CDR2 SNEGSKA (reference sequence). The CDR3 loop spans 16 amino acids. The germline V and J ends were trimmed by 5 bases and 6 bases, with 23 bases remaining between them.

Ten or more counts support this clonotype. This beta chain is off target for a library built for alpha chains, so its abundance means little. The rearrangement uses TRBV6-5 and TRBJ2-1, with 14 positions matching TRBD2. This CDR3 is 14 amino acids long. The germline V gene has CDR1 MNHEY and CDR2 SVGAGI. The junction had 4 bases not matched to a gene; V was cut back by 5 bases and J by 10 bases. The CDR3 DNA reads TGTGCCAGCAGTCAGGGACTAGCGGGAGCAGAGCAGTTCTTC. It specifies CASSQGLAGAEQFF.

This clonotype is judged medium-sized. As an off-target read in a library built for alpha chains, this beta chain has a frequency of little significance. The V and J genes are TRBV28 and TRBJ2-7; a possible D gene is TRBD2 (6 bases). Deletions cut 3 bases from V and 6 bases from J, with 9 bases between. There are 12 residues in the CDR3. Germline V lookup: CDR1 MDHEN, CDR2 SYDVKM. The CDR3 reads CASSLAGFEQYF. Written as DNA, the CDR3 is TGTGCCAGCAGTTTGGCGGGGTTCGAGCAGTACTTC.

A remark on this clonotype: This beta chain is an unintended read in a library built for alpha chains; its size means little. The chain links TRBV5-1 to TRBJ2-3, with TRBD1 matching over 8 bases. The CDR3 is 14 amino acids. Germline assignment: CDR1 SGHRS and CDR2 YFSETQ. After removal of 5 bases from V and 4 bases from J, the junction contained 6 bases not matched to a gene. CDR3 bases: TGCGCCAGCAGACCTCAGGGGGCGGCAGATACGCAGTATTTT. Translation: CASRPQGAADTQYF. The full variable domain, with the rest looked up from reference TRBV5-1 and TRBJ2-3, is KAGVTQTPRYLIKTRGQQVTLSCSPISGHRSVSWYQQTPGQGLQFLFEYFSETQRNKGNFPGRFSGRQFSNSRSEMNVSTLELGDSALYLCASRPQGAADTQYFGPGTRLTVL.

This clonotype was detected ten times or more. This beta chain appears as a stray read in a library generated for alpha chains; its size is not informative. The chain carries TRBV2 and TRBJ2-6, with D possibly being TRBD1 (7 bases). The CDR3 totals 16 residues. The V end was cut by 4 bases, the J end by 4 bases, with 14 bases between. Germline CDR1 SNHLY, CDR2 FYNNEI. CDR3 nucleotide sequence: TGTGCCAGCAGTGGACAGGGAGGTTCCGGGGCCAACGTCCTGACTTTC. Translating it yields CASSGQGGSGANVLTF. The full variable domain, with the rest looked up from reference TRBV2 and TRBJ2-6, is EPEVTQTPSHQVTQMGQEVILRCVPISNHLYFYWYRQILGQKVEFLVSFYNNEISEKSEIFDDQFSVERPDGSNFTLKIRSTKLEDSAMYFCASSGQGGSGANVLTFGAGSRLTVL.

This clonotype is judged hyperexpanded. Because this beta chain is a stray read in a library intended to capture alpha chains, its abundance should not be given much weight. The chain joins TRBV7-6 to TRBJ2-1; TRBD2 agrees at 8 bases. The CDR3 covers 16 residues. Germline V gene sequence: CDR1 SGHVS, CDR2 FNYEAQ. J gave up 9 bases and V 4 bases, and 14 bases lay outside the gene matches. CDR3 nucleotide sequence: TGTGCCAGCAGCTCATCCACGGGAGGGCCGGGGGGTGAGCAGTTCTTC. Amino acid sequence: CASSSSTGGPGGEQFF. Variable domain in full (rest from reference TRBV7-6 and TRBJ2-1): GAGVSQSPRYKVTKRGQDVALRCDPISGHVSLYWYRQALGQGPEFLTYFNYEAQQDKSGLPNDRFSAERPEGSISTLTIQRTEQRDSAMYRCASSSSTGGPGGEQFFGPGTRLTVL.

By sample fraction, this clonotype is medium-sized (0.01 to 0.1%). This beta chain represents an off-target read in a library built for alpha chains; its size is of limited meaning. The chain is built from TRBV27 and TRBJ1-4; D remains unclear. The CDR3 runs to 15 residues. V lost 1 base, J lost 4 bases, and 10 bases lay in between. Germline V gene sequence: CDR1 MNHEY, CDR2 SMNVEV (reference sequence). CDR3 sequence: CASSLWALRNEKLFF. The CDR3, as DNA: TGTGCCAGCAGTTTATGGGCCTTGCGTAATGAAAAACTGTTTTTT.

With respect to this clonotype: The size of this beta chain means little, since it is a stray read in a library made for alpha chains. V is TRBV20-1 and J is TRBJ2-3; 10 bases map to TRBD2. V lost 2 bases, J lost 2 bases, and 4 bases stayed unmatched. Germline CDR1 and CDR2: DFQATT and SNEGSKA (reference sequence). The CDR3 contains 15 residues. The CDR3 region has the DNA TGCAGTGCTAGAAAGCGGGAGGGATACACAGATACGCAGTATTTT. Its protein is CSARKREGYTDTQYF.

This clonotype has at least ten counts. This beta chain is off target for a library built for alpha chains, so its abundance means little. The chain uses TRBV7-8 and TRBJ2-5; 13 positions match TRBD2. Unmatched junction bases numbered 14, after V lost 8 bases and J lost 2 bases. The CDR3 consists of 18 residues. Germline CDR1 reads SGHVS; CDR2 reads FQNEAQ. The CDR3 bases are TGTGCCAGCCGGTACTCCACAAAGGGACTAGCGGGGCAAGAGACCCAGTACTTC. Translated, it gives CASRYSTKGLAGQETQYF.

This clonotype occurred many times. Little can be read into the size of this beta chain, an off-target read in a library designed for alpha chains. This CDR3 is CASTSSFGTSGSFGADTQYF. The DNA of the CDR3 is TGTGCCAGCACCTCGTCCTTCGGGACTAGCGGGAGTTTCGGTGCAGATACGCAGTATTTT. The rearrangement links TRBV4-2 to TRBJ2-3; TRBD2 matches 14 bases. This CDR3 spans 20 amino acids. The ends lost 7 bases at V and 4 bases at J; junction bases unmatched: 19. The germline V gene encodes CDR1 LGHNA and CDR2 YNFKEQ.